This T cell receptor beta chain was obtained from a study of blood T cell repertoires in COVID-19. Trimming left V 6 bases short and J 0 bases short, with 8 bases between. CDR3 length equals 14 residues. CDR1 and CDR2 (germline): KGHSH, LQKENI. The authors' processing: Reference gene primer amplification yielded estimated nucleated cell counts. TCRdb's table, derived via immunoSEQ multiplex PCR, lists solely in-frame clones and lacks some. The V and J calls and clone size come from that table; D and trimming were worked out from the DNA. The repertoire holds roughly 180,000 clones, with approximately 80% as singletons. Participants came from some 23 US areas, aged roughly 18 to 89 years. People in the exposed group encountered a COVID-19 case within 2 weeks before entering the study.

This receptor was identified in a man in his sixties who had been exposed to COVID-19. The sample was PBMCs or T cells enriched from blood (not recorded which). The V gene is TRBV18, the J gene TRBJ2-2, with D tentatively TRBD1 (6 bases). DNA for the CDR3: TGTGCCAGCTCGTACAGGGCGAACACCGGGGAGCTGTTTTTT. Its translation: CASSYRANTGELFF.